A single TCR beta chain is shown here with its context. This clone was picked up a small number of times. The antigen this receptor binds is unknown. Per-nucleotide qualities are absent, and no much larger clonotype sits a single base away. These data originate in a study of cytomegalovirus exposure and HLA in healthy donors (dated by TCRdb to between 2016 and 2019). Concerning the study at large: An earlier analysis of fewer than 750 of the donors reported 276 Gb of sequence data and 117 million unique TCR beta sequences obtained from approximately 180 million T cells. The study aimed to test whether cataloging public T cell receptors could reveal signatures of past pathogen exposure. Typing coverage differed by locus: A, B, C, DRB1 and DQB1 were typed in roughly 620-630 donors, DQA1 in around 500, DPA1 in 600 to 610, and DPB1 in around 490. Of the 300 to 450 genotyped donors, approximately 80% fell in the genetic ancestry cluster associated with self-reported Caucasian donors. Every discovery cohort repertoire had been produced on one sequencing platform. A later analysis re-examined previously published TCR beta repertoires from about 670 donors and added high-resolution HLA genotyping to investigate patterns of TCR occurrence. A separate validation cohort of about 110 different subjects was used in addition to the 666-subject first cohort. On average, around 240,000 unique TCR beta nucleotide sequences were sequenced per donor among a few hundred genotyped donors of the cohort, with 15% to 20% of those sequences being non-productive. Class I and class II HLA loci were covered by the typing at four-digit resolution. In an earlier analysis of more than 550 of the donors, high-throughput TCR beta sequencing was used to judge whether each TCR beta V gene segment behaved as functional or pseudogenic. Rather than drawing on any new phenotypic data, the later analysis identified candidate immune exposures from TCR beta sequences and the way those sequences occurred across donors. Because of strong linkage in the cohort, roughly five DR-DQ haplotypes were treated as single units for association and clustering. The study profiled the T cell repertoires of more than 500 subjects by immunosequencing and related them to cytomegalovirus serostatus. A later genetic analysis used genome-wide SNP genotypes for about three fifths of the 666 donors, treating that subset as a discovery cohort. An early release that covered roughly 600 HLA-typed donors contained about 300 gigabases of sequencing data and tens of millions of unique TCR sequences. Alongside the repertoire data, information on donor age, sex, ethnicity and CMV serostatus was compiled. High-throughput TCR immunosequencing, statistical association of individual TCRs with disease status, and machine learning were combined to predict cytomegalovirus infection status.

The library was built by means of the immunoSEQ multiplex PCR assay. A mixture of 60 forward primers for TCR Vbeta segments and 13 reverse primers for TCR Jbeta segments was used in the multiplex PCR. The CDR3 region of rearranged TCR beta genes was amplified from genomic DNA with a multiplex PCR assay. On the Illumina HiSeq System, the amplified TCR beta libraries were sequenced as 87-base-pair reads. Concerning the study's data processing: A later analysis counted about 80 million unique TCR beta chains across the 666 repertoires, and some 11 million of these chains were shared by at least two donors. Raw reads were error-corrected and collapsed into unique sequences with a nearest-neighbor algorithm that merged closely related sequences to remove PCR and sequencing errors. To assign V, D and J gene segments, CDR3 sequences were aligned to IMGT reference sequences. For a sequence to be retained, at least a six-nucleotide match to both a V gene segment and a J gene segment was required. A rearrangement was called productive if the CDR3 had no stop codons and remained in frame with V and J, and every other rearrangement was called non-productive. CDR3 was defined according to IMGT convention as the region running from the second conserved V-encoded cysteine to the conserved J-encoded phenylalanine. The earlier analysis of 500 to 600 of the donors excluded sequences that lacked an unambiguous match to a single V gene segment. In an earlier analysis of 587 of the donors, a V segment was called functional when productive rearrangements were above 56.7%, and segregating when the standard deviation between donors exceeded 5%. A statistical classification framework was built to diagnose cytomegalovirus status from the catalog of TCR beta chain sequences. A later analysis assigned V and J genes by comparing TCR nucleotide sequences with IMGT/GENE-DB human TR gene sequences. Using the TCRdist pipeline, a later analysis assigned CDR3 sequences along with most-parsimonious VDJ recombination scenarios. A later analysis defined each TCR beta chain by its CDR3 amino acid sequence plus V-gene family, and excluded reads lacking a unique V-gene family. To address suspected cross-contamination and a sequencing artifact, a later analysis removed a few hundred highly shared, low-generation-probability nucleotide sequences. In a later analysis, a clonal expansion index for each public chain was calculated from normalized within-repertoire ranks of inferred template counts. In a later analysis, generation probabilities were computed using a VDJ recombination model fitted to out-of-frame rearrangements, and the results were checked against IGoR. A later analysis scored TCR-TCR, TCR-HLA and TCR-CMV co-occurrence with hypergeometric tests, applying a repertoire-size bias correction to TCR pairs. False discovery rates were estimated in a later analysis by permuting HLA or CMV assignments 20 times. A later analysis grouped co-occurring TCRs with DBSCAN, adding TCRdist sequence similarity when clustering within HLA-allele-positive subsets. Co-occurrence clustering excluded repertoires with fewer than 30,000 or more than 120,000 public chains, plus five with anomalous nucleotide sharing. As stored in TCRdb, this immuneACCESS dataset retains in-frame rearrangements with V and J assigned. A fraction of the clones does not appear; measured against another copy, unresolved V genes explain less than half of the discrepancy, and the remainder lacks a known reason. Clone size and the V and J calls come from that table; the DNA yielded D and trimming. The sample data list tens of thousands of clones, and roughly 72% of these were observed just once. Less than 25% of the sample goes to the ten largest clones.

The CDR3 starts with the cysteine, ends with the phenylalanine, and has 17 residues. Only CDR3 DNA remains: 51 bases, in frame from the first base. The germline V end is reduced by 6 bases and the J end by 0 bases; junction bases left unmatched: 13. The germline V gene encodes CDR1 WNHNN and CDR2 SYGVQD (reference sequence). The cohort comprised 666 healthy bone marrow donors. All cohort members were sampled while nominally healthy, although unrecorded immune exposures were likely present. The donor was CMV seropositive and was included in the group of 300 or so seropositive cohort members. A peripheral blood sample was collected from each donor, and TCR beta sequencing was performed on peripheral blood mononuclear cells. The Qiagen DNeasy Blood Extraction Kit was used to extract genomic DNA from the blood cell samples. Paper-wide results and their limitations: Roughly uniform sequencing depth across donors was assumed in presence/absence analyses, although this assumption may not hold. Because some donors lacked HLA typing at each locus, the association tests relied only on the typed subset. The authors suggested that the approach could potentially be extended to other disease states and immunological phenotypes. V-gene and J-gene trimming of TCR beta chains was associated with a missense DCLRE1C variant in a later genetic analysis, and the association was replicated in an independent cohort. A further reported finding was that TCR beta sequences accurately predicted the HLA-A and HLA-B alleles for most subjects in the first cohort. Assigning TCR associations to individual alleles was difficult when HLA alleles, especially DR and DQ, strongly co-occurred. Some IMGT-functional V segments, including TRBV6-2 and TRBV6-3, could not be distinguished by the 87-base-pair reads and were therefore excluded. In a later analysis, TCR association rates were found to vary across HLA loci, with the most associated TCRs seen for DRB1 alleles and the fewest for HLA-C alleles. Seventeen rarely observed V segments, including chromosome 9 orphons, were excluded from the earlier analysis of some 590 of the donors because counts were too low. In vitro tests confirmed that a few of the cytomegalovirus-associated TCR beta chains recognize cytomegalovirus antigens. The study listed approximately 150 TCR beta chains as associated with cytomegalovirus. The classifier was reported to diagnose cytomegalovirus status with high specificity and sensitivity in both the original cohort and the validation cohort. According to a later analysis, parvovirus B19, influenza, CMV and Epstein-Barr virus appeared linked to several top co-occurrence clusters. A later analysis found that HLA-associated TCR beta chains were more clonally expanded and had lower generation probabilities than equally common non-associated chains. In a later analysis, around 17,000 TCR beta sequences were associated with specific HLA alleles at a false discovery rate of 0.05. In an earlier analysis of about 600 of the donors, most TCR beta V segments appeared in productive rearrangements about 87% or about 30% of the time, broadly matching IMGT annotations. The cohort was sequenced for TCR beta chains only, and without alpha or paired-chain data the features that could be detected were limited. According to a later genetic analysis, donors in an Asian-associated ancestry cluster had fewer N-insertions in productive TCRs than the approximately 710-donor mean. In a later analysis, most CMV-associated TCR beta chains were found to appear HLA-restricted, with HLA associations seemingly driven largely by CMV exposure. A cluster of highly shared sequence variants was judged likely to be a technical artifact of the sequencing pipeline. Across donors, most TCR sequences were observed very rarely, whereas some public TCRs were present in many individuals. Correlated functional status among segregating V segments might reflect linkage disequilibrium, but an unknown experimental factor could not be ruled out. For the cohort, immune exposure information was limited to CMV serostatus.

The V and J genes are TRBV10-1 and TRBJ1-1, and 7 junction bases match TRBD1. The sequenced sample consisted of PBMCs. The clonotype originates from a woman aged 50 to 60 in good health and CMV-seropositive. The nucleotide sequence reads TGCGCCAGCAGGGACACAGGGGCCCTGTCAATGAACACTGAAGCTTTCTTT. Translated, it gives CASRDTGALSMNTEAFF.